This TCR beta chain was profiled in a study of synovial regulatory T cells in juvenile arthritis. Study overall: One patient received methotrexate plus infliximab; one lacked treatment information. General observations from the study: Blood Treg cells that were inflammation-associated showed lower TCR diversity than other blood Treg cells. iaTreg TCR repertoires were largely private across patients and partially overlapped synovial Teff and blood CPL. iaTreg cells shared more CDR3 sequences with synovial Tregs than other blood Tregs did.

The data were produced by immunoSEQ multiplex PCR, yet TCRdb's version contains in-frame clones alone and is incomplete. The listing contains 9,500 to 10,000 clones. Worth noting for this clone: The antigen remains undetermined.

The CDR3 totals 13 residues. No DNA accompanies this entry. Germline lookup yields CDR1 SGHDT and CDR2 YYEEEE. iaTreg cells were HLA-DR+ Treg cells. Sequencing was performed on Treg cells from blood. Regarding subset: HLA-DR+ inflammation-associated blood Treg cells. The V gene is TRBV5-6, the J gene TRBJ2-5; TCRdb gives TRBD2 as the D gene, but with no DNA this cannot be confirmed. This TCR derives from a donor younger than 30 with juvenile idiopathic arthritis. This chain's CDR3 is CASSFRGQETQYF. Full variable domain (outside the CDR3, taken from reference TRBV5-6 and TRBJ2-5): DAGVTQSPTHLIKTRGQQVTLRCSPKSGHDTVSWYQQALGQGPQFIFQYYEEEERQRGNFPDRFSGHQFPNYSSELNVNALLLGDSALYLCASSFRGQETQYFGPGTRLLVL.